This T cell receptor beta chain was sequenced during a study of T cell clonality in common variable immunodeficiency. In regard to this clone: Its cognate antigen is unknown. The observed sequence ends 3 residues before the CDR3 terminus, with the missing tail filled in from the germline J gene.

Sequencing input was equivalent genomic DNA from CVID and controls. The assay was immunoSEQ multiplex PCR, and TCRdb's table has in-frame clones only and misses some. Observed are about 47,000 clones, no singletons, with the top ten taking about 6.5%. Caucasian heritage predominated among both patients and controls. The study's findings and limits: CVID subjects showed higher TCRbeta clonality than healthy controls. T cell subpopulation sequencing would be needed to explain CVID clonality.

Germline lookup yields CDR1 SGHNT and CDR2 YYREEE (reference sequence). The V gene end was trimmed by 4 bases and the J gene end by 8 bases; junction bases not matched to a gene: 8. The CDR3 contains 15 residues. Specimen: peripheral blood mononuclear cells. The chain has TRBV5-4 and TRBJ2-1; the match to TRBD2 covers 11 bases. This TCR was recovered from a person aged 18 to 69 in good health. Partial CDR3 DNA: TGTGCCAGCAGCATAATAGCGGGGGGGCGGGATGAG. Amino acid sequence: CASSIIAGGRDE. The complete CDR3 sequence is CASSIIAGGRDEQFF.